This TCR beta chain was found in a study of identical twins. For this clonotype: Its antigen is undetermined.

Germline values: CDR1 MGHDK, CDR2 SYGVNS. V dropped 6 bases and J dropped 2; count of bases not matched to a gene: 11. This CDR3 is 16 amino acids long. cDNA molecules carried unique molecular identifiers, and template switching added a universal primer site. TCRdb redid the calling of the 5' RACE reads with MiXCR, one entry per CDR3 protein. Of roughly 720,000 distinct CDR3 sequences listed, 18% were seen once; the top ten hold about an eighth. The study, taken as a whole, reports: Among beta out-of-frame sequences, excess sharing between twins appeared weaker.

The data also belong to a second study, concerning T cells expressing NK-cell markers. That study adds: Source material for TCR beta repertoires consisted of sorted CD3+CD56+NKG2C+, CD3+CD56+NKG2C- and CD3+CD56-NKG2C+ T cells. Most of the eight sequenced donors were HCMV-seropositive; one was seronegative.

The sequence came from a woman under 30 in good health. The chain carries TRBV25-1 and TRBJ2-3; TRBD2 matches 7 bases. The sample consisted of PBMCs. The CDR3 DNA follows: TGTGCCAGCAGGACCCTGGGAGGGGAGTTCACAGATACGCAGTATTTT. Its protein product is CASRTLGGEFTDTQYF. The full variable domain, rest sourced from reference TRBV25-1 and TRBJ2-3, is EADIYQTPRYLVIGTGKKITLECSQTMGHDKMYWYQQDPGMELHLIHYSYGVNSTEKGDLSSESTVSRIRTEHFPLTLESARPSHTSQYLCASRTLGGEFTDTQYFGPGTRLTVL.